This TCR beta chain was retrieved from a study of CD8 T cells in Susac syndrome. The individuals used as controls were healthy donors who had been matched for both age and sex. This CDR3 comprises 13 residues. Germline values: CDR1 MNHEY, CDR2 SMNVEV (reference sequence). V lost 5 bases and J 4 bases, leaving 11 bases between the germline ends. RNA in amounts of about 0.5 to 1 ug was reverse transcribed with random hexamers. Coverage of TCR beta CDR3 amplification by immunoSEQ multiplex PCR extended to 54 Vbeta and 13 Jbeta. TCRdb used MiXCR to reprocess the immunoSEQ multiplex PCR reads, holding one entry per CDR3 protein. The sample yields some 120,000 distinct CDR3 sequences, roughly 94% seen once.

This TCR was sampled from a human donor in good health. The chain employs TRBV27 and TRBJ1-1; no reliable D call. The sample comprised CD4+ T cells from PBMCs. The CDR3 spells CASSRQDPTEAFF. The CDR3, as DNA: TGTGCCAGCAGTCGCCAGGACCCCACTGAAGCTTTCTTT.